These T cell receptor beta chains were read from a single sample in a study of cytomegalovirus exposure and HLA in healthy donors. The repertoire was sequenced with immunoSEQ multiplex PCR; TCRdb's copy has only in-frame clones and lacks some. The profile shows 150,000 to 200,000 clones, 84% of them singletons. The sample was PBMCs. The receptors were sampled from a young man in good health and CMV-seronegative. The CDR3 runs from the conserved cysteine through the conserved F or W. A D gene is named only where the DNA matches it firmly. The size entry is marked missing in some rows and otherwise reads once, few, many or a size class.

CDR3aa: CASSQTLGGSSYEQYF
CDR3nt: TGCGCCAGCAGCCAAACCTTGGGAGGCAGCTCCTACGAGCAGTACTTC
abundance: once
v_gene: TRBV4-1
d_gene: NA
j_gene: TRBJ2-7

CDR3aa: CATSKTGGNEQYF
CDR3nt: TGTGCCACCTCCAAGACAGGGGGCAACGAGCAGTACTTC
abundance: NA
v_gene: TRBV6-5
d_gene: TRBD1
j_gene: TRBJ2-7

CDR3aa: CASSQGSAVYYEQYF
CDR3nt: TGCGCCAGCAGCCAAGGTTCCGCAGTTTACTACGAGCAGTACTTC
abundance: NA
v_gene: TRBV4-3
d_gene: NA
j_gene: TRBJ2-7

CDR3aa: CSVATGSGTEAFF
CDR3nt: TGCAGCGTTGCAACAGGGTCGGGCACTGAAGCTTTCTTT
abundance: NA
v_gene: TRBV29-1
d_gene: NA
j_gene: TRBJ1-1

CDR3aa: CASTHRGLHNEQFF
CDR3nt: TGTGCCAGCACCCACAGGGGCCTTCACAATGAGCAGTTCTTC
abundance: NA
v_gene: TRBV27
d_gene: TRBD1
j_gene: TRBJ2-1

CDR3aa: CASSFGTTVGYTF
CDR3nt: TGTGCCAGCAGTTTTGGAACGACGGTCGGGTACACCTTC
abundance: NA
v_gene: TRBV28
d_gene: NA
j_gene: TRBJ1-2

CDR3aa: CASNVRGGSSTDTQYF
CDR3nt: TGTGCCAGCAATGTAAGGGGGGGGTCTAGCACAGATACGCAGTATTTT
abundance: NA
v_gene: TRBV2
d_gene: NA
j_gene: TRBJ2-3

CDR3aa: CASSLSHEQGNQPQHF
CDR3nt: TGTGCCAGCAGTTTATCACACGAACAGGGGAATCAGCCCCAGCATTTT
abundance: NA
v_gene: TRBV27
d_gene: TRBD1
j_gene: TRBJ1-5

CDR3aa: CASLNETRDRGVQGDQPQHF
CDR3nt: TGTGCCAGCTTAAACGAGACCCGGGACAGGGGAGTTCAGGGTGATCAGCCCCAGCATTTT
abundance: NA
v_gene: TRBV18
d_gene: TRBD1
j_gene: TRBJ1-5

CDR3aa: CASSSLAGVGNEQFF
CDR3nt: TGTGCCAGCAGCTCACTAGCGGGAGTAGGAAATGAGCAGTTCTTC
abundance: NA
v_gene: TRBV25-1
d_gene: TRBD2
j_gene: TRBJ2-1

CDR3aa: CASREDRVVNEQFF
CDR3nt: TGTGCCAGCAGGGAGGACAGGGTTGTGAATGAGCAGTTCTTC
abundance: NA
v_gene: TRBV7-8
d_gene: TRBD1
j_gene: TRBJ2-1

CDR3aa: CASSYSGRAGRAFF
CDR3nt: TGTGCCAGCAGTTATTCTGGGAGGGCAGGGCGAGCTTTCTTT
abundance: NA
v_gene: TRBV6-5
d_gene: NA
j_gene: TRBJ1-1

CDR3aa: CASSLEGRAQETQYF
CDR3nt: TGCGCCAGCAGCTTGGAGGGCAGGGCACAAGAGACCCAGTACTTC
abundance: NA
v_gene: TRBV5-1
d_gene: NA
j_gene: TRBJ2-5

CDR3aa: CASTSGTSGGPGEETQYF
CDR3nt: TGTGCCAGCACAAGCGGGACTAGCGGGGGGCCCGGGGAAGAGACCCAGTACTTC
abundance: NA
v_gene: TRBV2
d_gene: TRBD2
j_gene: TRBJ2-5

CDR3aa: CASSPTSGSSETQYF
CDR3nt: TGTGCCAGCAGCCCGACTAGCGGGTCCTCAGAGACCCAGTACTTC
abundance: NA
v_gene: TRBV9
d_gene: TRBD2
j_gene: TRBJ2-5

CDR3aa: CASSQRWGLAGPYNEQFF
CDR3nt: TGTGCCAGCAGCCAGAGGTGGGGACTAGCGGGCCCTTACAATGAGCAGTTCTTC
abundance: NA
v_gene: TRBV14
d_gene: TRBD2
j_gene: TRBJ2-1

CDR3aa: CAWSTGGYYGYTF
CDR3nt: TGTGCCTGGAGTACAGGGGGTTACTATGGCTACACCTTC
abundance: NA
v_gene: TRBV30
d_gene: TRBD1
j_gene: TRBJ1-2

CDR3aa: CASSLERAGASEKLFF
CDR3nt: TGTGCCAGCAGCTTAGAAAGGGCGGGGGCGAGTGAAAAACTGTTTTTT
abundance: NA
v_gene: TRBV7-6
d_gene: NA
j_gene: TRBJ1-4

CDR3aa: CASSLVAGAHEQYF
CDR3nt: TGTGCCAGCAGCTTAGTAGCGGGAGCCCACGAGCAGTACTTC
abundance: NA
v_gene: TRBV7-2
d_gene: TRBD2
j_gene: TRBJ2-7

CDR3aa: CASSPQRLTGYEQYF
CDR3nt: TGCGCCAGCAGTCCACAGAGACTAACGGGATACGAGCAGTACTTC
abundance: NA
v_gene: TRBV5-1
d_gene: NA
j_gene: TRBJ2-7

CDR3aa: CASSPRGGGYTF
CDR3nt: TGTGCCAGCAGCCCCAGGGGCGGTGGCTACACCTTC
abundance: few
v_gene: TRBV27
d_gene: NA
j_gene: TRBJ1-2

CDR3aa: CASSPRPGRQPQHF
CDR3nt: TGTGCCAGCAGTCCTCGCCCAGGGCGTCAGCCCCAGCATTTT
abundance: NA
v_gene: TRBV6-5
d_gene: NA
j_gene: TRBJ1-5

CDR3aa: CASSSTGEGYEQYF
CDR3nt: TGCGCCAGCAGCTCGACAGGGGAGGGATACGAGCAGTACTTC
abundance: NA
v_gene: TRBV5-1
d_gene: NA
j_gene: TRBJ2-7

CDR3aa: CATSTSGLPSYEQYF
CDR3nt: TGTGCCACCAGCACTTCGGGACTACCCTCCTACGAGCAGTACTTC
abundance: NA
v_gene: TRBV15
d_gene: TRBD2
j_gene: TRBJ2-7

CDR3aa: CASSRLGTAVETQYF
CDR3nt: TGTGCCAGCAGCAGACTCGGGACTGCTGTGGAGACCCAGTACTTC
abundance: once
v_gene: TRBV6-1
d_gene: NA
j_gene: TRBJ2-5

CDR3aa: CASSMETGGSEAFF
CDR3nt: TGTGCCAGTAGTATGGAGACAGGGGGCTCTGAAGCTTTCTTT
abundance: NA
v_gene: TRBV19
d_gene: TRBD1
j_gene: TRBJ1-1

CDR3aa: CASSLRTGGTEAFF
CDR3nt: TGTGCCAGCAGCTTGAGGACAGGGGGAACTGAAGCTTTCTTT
abundance: NA
v_gene: TRBV5-6
d_gene: TRBD1
j_gene: TRBJ1-1

CDR3aa: CAISDVGQGAGQPQHF
CDR3nt: TGTGCCATCAGTGACGTAGGGCAGGGGGCAGGTCAGCCCCAGCATTTT
abundance: NA
v_gene: TRBV10-3
d_gene: TRBD1
j_gene: TRBJ1-5

CDR3aa: CANGQGADSPLHF
CDR3nt: TGTGCCAACGGCCAGGGGGCGGATTCACCCCTCCACTTT
abundance: NA
v_gene: TRBV10-3
d_gene: TRBD1
j_gene: TRBJ1-6

CDR3aa: CASIPTRLTNTEAFF
CDR3nt: TGTGCCAGCATCCCTACCCGACTGACGAACACTGAAGCTTTCTTT
abundance: NA
v_gene: TRBV7-9
d_gene: NA
j_gene: TRBJ1-1

CDR3aa: CASSLEAGSSYNEQFF
CDR3nt: TGTGCCAGCAGCTTAGAGGCCGGGAGCTCCTACAATGAGCAGTTCTTC
abundance: few
v_gene: TRBV7-2
d_gene: NA
j_gene: TRBJ2-1

CDR3aa: CASSQGLAGGGDEQYF
CDR3nt: TGCGCCAGCAGCCAAGGACTAGCGGGAGGAGGGGACGAGCAGTACTTC
abundance: NA
v_gene: TRBV4-3
d_gene: TRBD2
j_gene: TRBJ2-7

CDR3aa: CASRLNQGPGYGYTF
CDR3nt: TGTGCCAGCAGGCTTAATCAGGGTCCGGGCTATGGCTACACCTTC
abundance: NA
v_gene: TRBV6-1
d_gene: NA
j_gene: TRBJ1-2

CDR3aa: CASSLALVETQYF
CDR3nt: TGCGCCAGCAGCTTGGCCTTAGTCGAAACGCAGTATTTT
abundance: NA
v_gene: TRBV5-1
d_gene: NA
j_gene: TRBJ2-3

CDR3aa: CASSKLSGSHEQYF
CDR3nt: TGCGCCAGCAGTAAATTGAGCGGGAGCCACGAGCAGTACTTC
abundance: NA
v_gene: TRBV5-1
d_gene: TRBD2
j_gene: TRBJ2-7

CDR3aa: CASQGANTEAFF
CDR3nt: TGTGCCAGCCAAGGAGCGAACACTGAAGCTTTCTTT
abundance: NA
v_gene: TRBV28
d_gene: NA
j_gene: TRBJ1-1

CDR3aa: CASSLKGDRTYNEQFF
CDR3nt: TGTGCCAGCAGCTTGAAGGGGGACAGAACCTACAATGAGCAGTTCTTC
abundance: NA
v_gene: TRBV5-4
d_gene: TRBD1
j_gene: TRBJ2-1

CDR3aa: CASSHERTRSYEQYF
CDR3nt: TGTGCCAGCAGCCACGAGCGGACCCGCTCCTACGAGCAGTACTTC
abundance: NA
v_gene: TRBV7-8
d_gene: NA
j_gene: TRBJ2-7

CDR3aa: CASSPWDTSYEQYF
CDR3nt: TGTGCCAGCAGCCCATGGGACACTTCCTACGAGCAGTACTTC
abundance: NA
v_gene: TRBV14
d_gene: NA
j_gene: TRBJ2-7

CDR3aa: CASSQVKTSGRIYNEQFF
CDR3nt: TGCGCCAGCAGCCAAGTGAAAACTAGCGGGAGGATCTACAATGAGCAGTTCTTC
abundance: NA
v_gene: TRBV4-3
d_gene: TRBD2
j_gene: TRBJ2-1

CDR3aa: CAFGLGQGAGEQYF
CDR3nt: TGTGCCTTTGGCCTGGGACAGGGGGCGGGCGAGCAGTACTTC
abundance: NA
v_gene: TRBV30
d_gene: TRBD1
j_gene: TRBJ2-7

CDR3aa: CASSELTGRLSGELFF
CDR3nt: TGTGCCAGCAGTGAGTTGACTGGCCGCTTATCCGGGGAGCTGTTTTTT
abundance: NA
v_gene: TRBV6-1
d_gene: NA
j_gene: TRBJ2-2

CDR3aa: CSVAQMEEQYF
CDR3nt: TGCAGCGTAGCTCAAATGGAGGAGCAGTACTTC
abundance: NA
v_gene: TRBV29-1
d_gene: NA
j_gene: TRBJ2-7

CDR3aa: CASSEDRGNTEAFF
CDR3nt: TGTGCCAGCTCAGAGGACAGGGGGAACACTGAAGCTTTCTTT
abundance: NA
v_gene: TRBV18
d_gene: TRBD1
j_gene: TRBJ1-1

CDR3aa: CASSQDYFIAALAKNIQYF
CDR3nt: TGCGCCAGCAGCCAAGATTATTTCATAGCAGCTTTAGCCAAAAACATTCAGTACTTC
abundance: few
v_gene: TRBV4-3
d_gene: NA
j_gene: TRBJ2-4

CDR3aa: CASSHSTSEGSPLHF
CDR3nt: TGTGCCAGCAGTCATTCTACCTCGGAGGGGTCACCCCTCCACTTT
abundance: NA
v_gene: TRBV7-9
d_gene: NA
j_gene: TRBJ1-6

CDR3aa: CASSTRTGENTEAFF
CDR3nt: TGTGCCAGCAGCACTAGGACAGGGGAAAACACTGAAGCTTTCTTT
abundance: NA
v_gene: TRBV11-1
d_gene: TRBD1
j_gene: TRBJ1-1

CDR3aa: CASSVGQLNEQFF
CDR3nt: TGTGCCAGCAGCGTAGGCCAGTTGAATGAGCAGTTCTTC
abundance: NA
v_gene: TRBV9
d_gene: NA
j_gene: TRBJ2-1

CDR3aa: CASSRGGAGETQYF
CDR3nt: TGCGCCAGCAGCCGCGGGGGGGCCGGCGAGACCCAGTACTTC
abundance: NA
v_gene: TRBV4-1
d_gene: TRBD2
j_gene: TRBJ2-5

CDR3aa: CASSGGTDRGREQYF
CDR3nt: TGTGCCAGCAGTGGGGGTACGGACAGGGGGCGGGAGCAGTACTTC
abundance: NA
v_gene: TRBV28
d_gene: TRBD1
j_gene: TRBJ2-7